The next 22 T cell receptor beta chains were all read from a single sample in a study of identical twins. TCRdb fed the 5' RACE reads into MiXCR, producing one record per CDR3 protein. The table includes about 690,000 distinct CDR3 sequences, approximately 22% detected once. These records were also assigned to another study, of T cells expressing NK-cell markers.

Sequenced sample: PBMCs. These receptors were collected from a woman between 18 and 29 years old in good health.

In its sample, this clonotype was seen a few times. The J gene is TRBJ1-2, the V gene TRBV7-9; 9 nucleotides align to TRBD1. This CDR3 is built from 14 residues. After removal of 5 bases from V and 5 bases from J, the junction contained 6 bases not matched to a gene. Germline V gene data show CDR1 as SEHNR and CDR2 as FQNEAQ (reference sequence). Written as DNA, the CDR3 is TGTGCCAGCAGCCCCGGGACAGGGAAATATGGCTACACCTTC. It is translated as CASSPGTGKYGYTF.

CDR3 in amino acids: CASGGTGVTDTQYF. The CDR3 DNA sequence: TGTGCCAGCGGGGGGACAGGGGTTACAGATACGCAGTATTTT. This chain joins TRBV25-1 and TRBJ2-3; TRBD1 aligns across 10 bases. The CDR3 is 14 amino acids. V gave up 8 bases and J gave up 3 bases; unmatched junction bases: 5. The germline V gene has CDR1 MGHDK and CDR2 SYGVNS.

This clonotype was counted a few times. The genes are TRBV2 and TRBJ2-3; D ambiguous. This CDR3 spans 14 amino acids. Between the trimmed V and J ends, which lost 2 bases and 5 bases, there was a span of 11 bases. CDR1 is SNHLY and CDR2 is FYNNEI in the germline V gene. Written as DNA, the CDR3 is TGTGCCAGCAGTGAAAGGAGCGACCGAGATACGCAGTATTTT. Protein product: CASSERSDRDTQYF.

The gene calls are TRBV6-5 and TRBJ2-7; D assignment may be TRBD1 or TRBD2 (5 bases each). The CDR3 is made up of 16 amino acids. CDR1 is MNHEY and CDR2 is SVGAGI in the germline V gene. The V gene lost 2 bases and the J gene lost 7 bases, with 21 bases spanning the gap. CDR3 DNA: TGTGCCAGCAGTTACAGGGTTGGGACGGTCGTGCGGGAGCAGTACTTC. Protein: CASSYRVGTVVREQYF.

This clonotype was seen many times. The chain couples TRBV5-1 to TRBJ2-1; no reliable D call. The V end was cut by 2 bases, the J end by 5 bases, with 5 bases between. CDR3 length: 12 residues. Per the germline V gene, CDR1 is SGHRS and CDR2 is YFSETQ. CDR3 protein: CASSFPDNEQFF. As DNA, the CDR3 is TGCGCCAGCAGCTTTCCGGACAATGAGCAGTTCTTC.

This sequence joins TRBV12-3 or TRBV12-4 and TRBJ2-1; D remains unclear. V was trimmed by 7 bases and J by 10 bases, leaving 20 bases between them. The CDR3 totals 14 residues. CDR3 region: CASIKSNSLREQFF. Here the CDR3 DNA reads TGTGCCAGCATTAAGAGTAACAGCCTTCGAGAGCAGTTCTTC.

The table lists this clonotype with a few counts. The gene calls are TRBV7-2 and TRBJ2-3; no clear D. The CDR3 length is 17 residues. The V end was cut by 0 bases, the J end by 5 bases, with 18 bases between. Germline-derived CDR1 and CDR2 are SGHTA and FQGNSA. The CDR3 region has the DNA TGTGCCAGCAGCTTAGCGATATCTTCAACGCCCGGAGATACGCAGTATTTT. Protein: CASSLAISSTPGDTQYF. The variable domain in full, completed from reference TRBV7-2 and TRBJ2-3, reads GAGVSQSPSNKVTEKGKDVELRCDPISGHTALYWYRQSLGQGLEFLIYFQGNSAPDKSGLPSDRFSAERTGGSVSTLTIQRTQQEDSAVYLCASSLAISSTPGDTQYFGPGTRLTVL.

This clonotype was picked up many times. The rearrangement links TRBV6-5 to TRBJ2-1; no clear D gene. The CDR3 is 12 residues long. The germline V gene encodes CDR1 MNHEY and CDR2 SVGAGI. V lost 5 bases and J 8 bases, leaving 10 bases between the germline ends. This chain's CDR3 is CASSSYGDEQFF. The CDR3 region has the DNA TGTGCCAGCAGTAGTTATGGTGATGAGCAGTTCTTC.

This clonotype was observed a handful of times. The CDR3 region is CASSLGGGRSEQFF. In DNA form, the CDR3 reads TGTGCCAGCAGCTTAGGCGGGGGCAGGAGTGAGCAGTTCTTC. This sequence joins TRBV7-2 and TRBJ2-1, with D perhaps matching TRBD2 (7 bases). This CDR3 region has 14 residues. The V gene lost 1 base and the J gene lost 9 bases, with 13 bases spanning the gap. Germline CDR1 and CDR2: SGHTA and FQGNSA.

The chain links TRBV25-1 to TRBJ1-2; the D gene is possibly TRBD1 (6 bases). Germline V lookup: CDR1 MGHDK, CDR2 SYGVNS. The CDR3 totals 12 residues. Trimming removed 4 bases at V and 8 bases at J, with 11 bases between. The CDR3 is CASSVAGEGYTF. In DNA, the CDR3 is TGTGCCAGCAGTGTGGCAGGGGAGGGCTACACCTTC.

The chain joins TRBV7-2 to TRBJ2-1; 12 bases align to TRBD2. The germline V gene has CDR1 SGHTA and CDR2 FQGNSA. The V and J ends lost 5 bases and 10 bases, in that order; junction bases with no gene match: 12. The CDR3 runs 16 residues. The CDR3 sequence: CASSMGPSGGAREQFF. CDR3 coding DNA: TGTGCCAGCAGCATGGGTCCTAGCGGGGGGGCGAGGGAGCAGTTCTTC.

CDR3 amino acids: CASSERVYNEQFF. The CDR3 DNA reads as TGTGCCAGCAGTGAGCGGGTATACAATGAGCAGTTCTTC. The rearrangement joins TRBV12-3 or TRBV12-4 to TRBJ2-1; D may be TRBD2 (6 bases). V shed 5 bases and J shed 4 bases, with 9 bases lying between them. The CDR3 contains 13 residues.

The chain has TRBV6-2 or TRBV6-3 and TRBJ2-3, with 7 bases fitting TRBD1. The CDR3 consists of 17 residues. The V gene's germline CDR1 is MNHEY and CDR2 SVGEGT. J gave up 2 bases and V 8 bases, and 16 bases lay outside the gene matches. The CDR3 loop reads CASGPPDRAPFTDTQYF. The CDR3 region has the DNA TGTGCCAGCGGCCCACCCGACAGGGCCCCCTTCACAGATACGCAGTATTTT.

CDR3 DNA: TGCAGTGCTAGTCGGTCGGGGTTCTTC. Encoded protein: CSASRSGFF. The rearrangement joins TRBV20-1 to TRBJ2-1; D is ambiguous. The germline V and J ends were trimmed by 3 bases and 15 bases, with 9 bases remaining between them. CDR3 length: 9 amino acids. Germline values: CDR1 DFQATT, CDR2 SNEGSKA (reference sequence).

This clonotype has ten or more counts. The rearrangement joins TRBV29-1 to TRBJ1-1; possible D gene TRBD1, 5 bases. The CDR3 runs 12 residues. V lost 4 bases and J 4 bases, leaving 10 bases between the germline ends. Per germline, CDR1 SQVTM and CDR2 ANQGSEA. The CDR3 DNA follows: TGCAGCGTTGGGAGGGGAAGCACTGAAGCTTTCTTT. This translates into CSVGRGSTEAFF.

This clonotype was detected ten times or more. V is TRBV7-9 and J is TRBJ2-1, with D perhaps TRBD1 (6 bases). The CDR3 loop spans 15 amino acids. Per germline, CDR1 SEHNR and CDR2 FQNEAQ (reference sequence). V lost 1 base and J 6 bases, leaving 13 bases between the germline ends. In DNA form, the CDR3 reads TGTGCCAGCAGCTTAGAATTCAGGGGAAGCAATGAGCAGTTCTTC. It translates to CASSLEFRGSNEQFF. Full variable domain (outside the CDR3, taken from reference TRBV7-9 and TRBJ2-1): DTGVSQNPRHKITKRGQNVTFRCDPISEHNRLYWYRQTLGQGPEFLTYFQNEAQLEKSRLLSDRFSAERPKGSFSTLEIQRTEQGDSAMYLCASSLEFRGSNEQFFGPGTRLTVL.

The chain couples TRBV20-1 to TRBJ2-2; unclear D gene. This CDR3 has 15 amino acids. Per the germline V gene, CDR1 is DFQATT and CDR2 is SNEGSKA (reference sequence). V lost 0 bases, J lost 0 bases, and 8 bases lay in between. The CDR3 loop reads CSARDVGSNTGELFF. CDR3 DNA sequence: TGCAGTGCTAGAGATGTGGGGTCGAACACCGGGGAGCTGTTTTTT.

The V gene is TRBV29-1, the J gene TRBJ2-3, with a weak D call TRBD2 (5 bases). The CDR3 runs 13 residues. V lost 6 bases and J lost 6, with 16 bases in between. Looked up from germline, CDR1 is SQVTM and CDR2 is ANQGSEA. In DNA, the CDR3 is TGCAGCGTCGACGGGGTTAGGCCCGATACGCAGTATTTT. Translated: CSVDGVRPDTQYF.

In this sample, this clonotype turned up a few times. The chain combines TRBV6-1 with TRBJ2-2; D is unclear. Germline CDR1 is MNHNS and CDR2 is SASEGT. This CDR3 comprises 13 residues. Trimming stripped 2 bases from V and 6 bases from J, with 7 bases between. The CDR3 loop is CASSEMGSGELFF. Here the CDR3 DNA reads TGTGCCAGCAGTGAAATGGGGTCCGGGGAGCTGTTTTTT.

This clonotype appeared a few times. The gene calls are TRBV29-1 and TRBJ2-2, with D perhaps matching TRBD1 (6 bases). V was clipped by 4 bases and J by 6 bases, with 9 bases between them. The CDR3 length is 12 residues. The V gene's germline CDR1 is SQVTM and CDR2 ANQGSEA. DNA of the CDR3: TGCAGCGTTGTGAAGGGGGCCGGGGAGCTGTTTTTT. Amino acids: CSVVKGAGELFF.

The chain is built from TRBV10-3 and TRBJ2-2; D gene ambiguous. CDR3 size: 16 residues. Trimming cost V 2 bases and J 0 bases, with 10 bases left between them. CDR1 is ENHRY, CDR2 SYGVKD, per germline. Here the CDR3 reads CAISELQRANTGELFF. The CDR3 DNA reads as TGTGCCATCAGTGAGCTCCAGCGAGCGAACACCGGGGAGCTGTTTTTT.

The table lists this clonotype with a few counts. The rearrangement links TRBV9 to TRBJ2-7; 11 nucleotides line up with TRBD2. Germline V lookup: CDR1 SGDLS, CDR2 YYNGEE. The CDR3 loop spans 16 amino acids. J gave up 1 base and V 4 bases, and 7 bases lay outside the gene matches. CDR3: CASSPRGLADSYEQYF. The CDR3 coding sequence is TGTGCCAGCAGCCCCCGGGGACTAGCGGATTCCTACGAGCAGTACTTC.